This TCR beta chain is drawn from a study of Ad26.COV2.S vaccination and SARS-CoV-2 variants. In regard to this clone: Its antigen remains unknown.

Profiling relied on immunoSEQ multiplex PCR, and the TCRdb table lists in-frame clones only, not all of them. Of 300,000 to 350,000 clones listed, over 80% are singletons. Regarding the study as a whole: Substantial breadth in spike-specific CD8+ and CD4+ T cell responses was reportedly seen after vaccination.

Stated treatment: around 19 received Ad26.COV2.S at low or high dose, single or two shots; about five received placebo; per-sample allocation not given. After the first vaccine or placebo injection, samples were drawn on day 63. In Boston, an adult donor aged 18-55 years took part. Germline V gives CDR1 MRHNA, CDR2 SNTAGT. CDR3 length: 15 amino acids. Trimming removed 6 bases from V and 1 base from J; junction bases left unmatched: 5. The sample consisted of peripheral blood, taken in a trial of Ad26.COV2.S vaccine versus placebo. The V gene is TRBV6-4, the J gene TRBJ1-5; 8 nucleotides match TRBD1. The sequence was collected from a person between 18 and 59 years old who received the Ad26.COV2.S COVID-19 vaccine or a placebo. CDR3 DNA sequence: TGTGCCAGCAGCCCACAGGGGGGGAGCAATCAGCCCCAGCATTTT. It is translated as CASSPQGGSNQPQHF.